The 13 T cell receptor beta chains given below trace back to one sample, sequenced in a study of blood T cell repertoires in COVID-19. Here immunoSEQ multiplex PCR was the method, and the copy in TCRdb shows in-frame clones only, minus some. Among 250,000 or so clones listed, about 80% were seen once. Sample: peripheral blood. These receptors all come from an elderly woman with acute or convalescent COVID-19.

This clone has at least ten counts. The chain links TRBV5-4 to TRBJ2-4; D may be TRBD2 (6 bases). Trimming stripped 4 bases from V and 1 base from J, with 9 bases between. The CDR3 contains 14 residues. Germline-derived CDR1 and CDR2 are SGHNT and YYREEE (reference sequence). The CDR3 sequence: CASSPTSAKNIQYF. The CDR3 nucleotides read TGTGCCAGCAGCCCTACTAGCGCCAAAAACATTCAGTACTTC.

V gene TRBV9 combines with J gene TRBJ2-2; D uncertain. Between the trimmed V and J ends, which lost 4 bases and 6 bases, there was a span of 10 bases. CDR3 length: 13 amino acids. Per the germline V gene, CDR1 is SGDLS and CDR2 is YYNGEE. The CDR3 spells CASSSHPPGELFF. DNA for the CDR3: TGTGCCAGCAGCTCACATCCGCCCGGGGAGCTGTTTTTT.

The sample holds one count of this clone. The rearrangement uses TRBV5-4 and TRBJ2-3; a weak D match, TRBD2 (5 bases). Trimming left V 2 bases short and J 7 bases short, with 17 bases between. CDR1 and CDR2 (germline): SGHNT, YYREEE (reference sequence). The CDR3 length is 15 residues. CDR3 amino acids: CASSLVSTGSHTQYF. The CDR3 DNA reads TGTGCCAGCAGCTTAGTCTCCACGGGGTCCCATACGCAGTATTTT.

The chain employs TRBV9 and TRBJ1-1, with 7 bases that match TRBD1. CDR1 SGDLS and CDR2 YYNGEE come from the germline V gene. V lost 0 bases to trimming and J lost 4 bases; unmatched junction nucleotides: 3. The CDR3 has 14 residues. The CDR3 DNA is TGTGCCAGCAGCGTAGAGGGACAGCCCACTGAAGCTTTCTTT. Translated, it gives CASSVEGQPTEAFF.

This chain uses TRBV10-3 with TRBJ2-3; 11 bases are shared with TRBD2. V lost 6 bases and J lost 2; bases outside the gene matches: 4. Per the germline V gene, CDR1 is ENHRY and CDR2 is SYGVKD. There are 15 residues in the CDR3. The CDR3 sequence is CAIRASGGSTDTQYF. The CDR3 DNA is TGTGCCATCAGGGCTAGCGGGGGGTCCACAGATACGCAGTATTTT.

The chain carries TRBV7-2 and TRBJ2-3; D gene unclear. Germline V gene sequence: CDR1 SGHTA, CDR2 FQGNSA. CDR3 size: 15 residues. Trimming removed 1 base at V and 1 base at J, with 9 bases between. CDR3 nucleotides: TGTGCCAGCAGCTTAGTCTACCCCCGCACAGATACGCAGTATTTT. Its translation: CASSLVYPRTDTQYF.

The chain couples TRBV9 to TRBJ2-1; 7 bases fit TRBD2. Germline loops: CDR1 SGDLS, CDR2 YYNGEE. CDR3 size: 15 residues. The junction had 4 bases not matched to a gene; V was cut back by 0 bases and J by 4 bases. The CDR3 is CASSVEAGSYNEQFF. CDR3 DNA: TGTGCCAGCAGCGTAGAAGCGGGGAGTTACAATGAGCAGTTCTTC. The variable domain in full, with the rest retrieved from reference TRBV9 and TRBJ2-1, is DSGVTQTPKHLITATGQRVTLRCSPRSGDLSVYWYQQSLDQGLQFLIQYYNGEERAKGNILERFSAQQFPDLHSELNLSSLELGDSALYFCASSVEAGSYNEQFFGPGTRLTVL.

The chain recombines TRBV29-1 with TRBJ1-1; 9 nucleotides align to TRBD1. The CDR3 has 13 amino acids. CDR1 SQVTM and CDR2 ANQGSEA come from the germline V gene. J lost 4 bases, V lost 6 bases, and 6 bases had no gene match. The CDR3 DNA sequence: TGCAGCGTCGCCGGGACAGGGCTCACTGAAGCTTTCTTT. It encodes CSVAGTGLTEAFF.

This clone was counted a single time. This sequence joins TRBV24-1 and TRBJ2-3; 11 positions agree with TRBD1. V was clipped by 5 bases and J by 4 bases; unmatched bases: 1. CDR1 is KGHDR, CDR2 SFDVKD, per germline. The CDR3 is 14 residues long. This chain's CDR3 is CATSGTGGSDTQYF. The CDR3 coding sequence is TGTGCCACCAGTGGGACAGGGGGCTCAGATACGCAGTATTTT.

The genes are TRBV7-3 and TRBJ1-6; TRBD1 matches 7 bases. This CDR3 region has 18 residues. Germline CDR1 is SGHTA and CDR2 is FQGTGA. V lost 2 bases, J lost 5 bases, and 12 bases stayed unmatched. Here the CDR3 DNA reads TGTGCCAGCAGCTTACTACCCCGGGGACAGACAAATAATTCACCCCTCCACTTT. Translated, it gives CASSLLPRGQTNNSPLHF.

This chain connects TRBV11-2 to TRBJ1-5, with D perhaps TRBD1 (5 bases). Trimming cost V 0 bases and J 7 bases, with 10 bases left between them. The CDR3 has 14 amino acids. CDR1 and CDR2 (germline): SGHAT, FQNNGV. The CDR3 loop reads CASSLDGGAQPQHF. As DNA, the CDR3 is TGTGCCAGCAGCTTAGATGGAGGGGCCCAGCCCCAGCATTTT.

The chain combines TRBV18 with TRBJ2-1, with 13 bases that match TRBD2. Trimming cost V 3 bases and J 4 bases; bases outside gene matches: 3. The CDR3 extends over 16 amino acids. CDR1 is KGHSH and CDR2 is LQKENI in the germline V gene. The CDR3 loop is CASSPGLAGTYNEQFF. The CDR3 bases are TGTGCCAGCTCACCGGGACTAGCGGGGACTTACAATGAGCAGTTCTTC.

The chain links TRBV7-2 to TRBJ1-2, with D maybe TRBD1 (5 bases). Germline V gene lookup returns CDR1 SGHTA and CDR2 FQGNSA. Trimming took off 8 bases at V and 6 bases at J, with 10 bases between the two ends. This CDR3 spans 11 amino acids. CDR3 sequence: CASGRENGYTF. The CDR3 DNA reads as TGTGCCAGCGGCAGGGAAAATGGCTACACCTTC.